This T cell receptor beta chain is drawn from a study of Ad26.COV2.S vaccination and SARS-CoV-2 variants. Background on the study: In the study, Ad26.COV2.S was injected intramuscularly once, or twice 56 days apart.

This sample's treatment: about 20 received Ad26.COV2.S at low or high dose, single or two shots; about 5 received placebo; per-sample allocation not given. After the first vaccine or placebo injection, samples were drawn on day 63. With 5 bases removed from V and 3 bases from J, the gap between germline ends came to 10 bases. Germline V gives CDR1 LGHDT, CDR2 YNNKEL (reference sequence). This CDR3 contains 13 residues. TCRdb's copy holds only in-frame clones and misses some; the assay was immunoSEQ multiplex PCR. The data contain about half a million clones, roughly 87% of them singletons. This chain connects TRBV3-1 (or the pseudogene TRBV3-2) to TRBJ1-1; possible D gene TRBD1, 6 bases. The TCR originated in a person between 18 and 59 years old who received the Ad26.COV2.S COVID-19 vaccine or a placebo. The sequences come from peripheral blood, collected in a trial of Ad26.COV2.S vaccine versus placebo. This CDR3 reads CASSWGPDTEAFF. The CDR3, as DNA: TGTGCCAGCAGCTGGGGGCCTGACACTGAAGCTTTCTTT.